This entry describes one T cell receptor beta chain. Its antigen is unidentified. This entry is derived from a study of blood T cells in healthy people across ages. Study-wide results and caveats: A greater number of naive CD4+ cells and higher diversity distinguished long-lived donors from aged donors.

A second about 6 to 11 cycle PCR used barcoded and J-beta primers. TCRdb itself ran the 5' RACE reads through MiXCR, one entry per CDR3 protein. The sample consists of about 640,000 distinct CDR3 sequences, roughly 50% of them appearing once. Extractions gave at least 6 micrograms of total RNA per sample. CDR3 length equals 14 residues. Unmatched junction bases numbered 7, after V lost 3 bases and J lost 5 bases. Looked up from germline, CDR1 is DFQATT and CDR2 is SNEGSKA (reference sequence). Material for sequencing was blood. The receptor's source is a man in his 60s in good health. This chain uses TRBV20-1 with TRBJ2-5; the match to TRBD2 covers 9 bases. CDR3 sequence reads: CSARSPSGGETQYF. The CDR3 DNA sequence: TGCAGTGCTAGGTCCCCCAGCGGGGGGGAGACCCAGTACTTC.